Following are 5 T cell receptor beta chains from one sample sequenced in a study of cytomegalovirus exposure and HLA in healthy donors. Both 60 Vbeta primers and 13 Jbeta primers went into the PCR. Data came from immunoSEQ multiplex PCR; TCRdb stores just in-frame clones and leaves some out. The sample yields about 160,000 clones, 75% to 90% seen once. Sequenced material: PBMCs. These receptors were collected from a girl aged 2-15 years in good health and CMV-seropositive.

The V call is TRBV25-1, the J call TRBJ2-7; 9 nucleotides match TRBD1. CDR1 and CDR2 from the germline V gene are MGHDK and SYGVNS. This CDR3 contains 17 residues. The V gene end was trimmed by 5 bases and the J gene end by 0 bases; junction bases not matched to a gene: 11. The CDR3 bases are TGTGCCAGCAGTCCTCTTTCCGGGACAGGGCCCTCCTACGAGCAGTACTTC. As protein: CASSPLSGTGPSYEQYF.

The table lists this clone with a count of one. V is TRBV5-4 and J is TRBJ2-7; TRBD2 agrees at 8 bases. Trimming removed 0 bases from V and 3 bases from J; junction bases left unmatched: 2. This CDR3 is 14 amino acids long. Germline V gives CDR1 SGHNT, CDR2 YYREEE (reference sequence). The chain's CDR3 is CASSLGGLVYEQYF. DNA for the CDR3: TGTGCCAGCAGCTTGGGGGGACTAGTCTACGAGCAGTACTTC.

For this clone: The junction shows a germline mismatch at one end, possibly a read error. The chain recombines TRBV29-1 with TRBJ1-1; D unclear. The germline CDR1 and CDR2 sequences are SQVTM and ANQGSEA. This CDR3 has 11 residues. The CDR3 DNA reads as TGCGGCGTCGGGTTGCGGTCTGAAGCTTTCTTT. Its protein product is CGVGLRSEAFF.

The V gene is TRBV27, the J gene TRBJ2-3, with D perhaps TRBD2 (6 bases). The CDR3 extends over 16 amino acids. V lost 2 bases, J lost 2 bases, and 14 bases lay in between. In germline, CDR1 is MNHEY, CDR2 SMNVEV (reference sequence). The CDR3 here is CASSLRVLDYTDTQYF. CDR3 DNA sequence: TGTGCCAGCAGTTTAAGGGTACTGGACTACACAGATACGCAGTATTTT.

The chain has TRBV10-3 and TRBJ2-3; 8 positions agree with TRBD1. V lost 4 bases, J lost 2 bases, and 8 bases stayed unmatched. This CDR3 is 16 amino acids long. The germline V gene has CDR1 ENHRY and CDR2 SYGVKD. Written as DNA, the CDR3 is TGTGCCATCAGTGCCCCTGTGGGACAGGACACAGATACGCAGTATTTT. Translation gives CAISAPVGQDTDTQYF.